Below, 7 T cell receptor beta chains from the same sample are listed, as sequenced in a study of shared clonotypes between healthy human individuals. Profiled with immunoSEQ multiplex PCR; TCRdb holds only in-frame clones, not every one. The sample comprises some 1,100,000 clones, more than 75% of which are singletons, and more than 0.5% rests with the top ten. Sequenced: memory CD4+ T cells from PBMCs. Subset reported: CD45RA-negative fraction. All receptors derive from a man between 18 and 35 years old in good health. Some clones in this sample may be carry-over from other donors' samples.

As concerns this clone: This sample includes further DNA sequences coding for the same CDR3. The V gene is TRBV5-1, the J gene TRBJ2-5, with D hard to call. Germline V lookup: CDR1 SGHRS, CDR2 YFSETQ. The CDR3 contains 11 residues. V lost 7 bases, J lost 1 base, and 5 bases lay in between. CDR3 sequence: CASGSQETQYF. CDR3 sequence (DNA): TGCGCCAGCGGCTCCCAAGAGACCCAGTACTTC.

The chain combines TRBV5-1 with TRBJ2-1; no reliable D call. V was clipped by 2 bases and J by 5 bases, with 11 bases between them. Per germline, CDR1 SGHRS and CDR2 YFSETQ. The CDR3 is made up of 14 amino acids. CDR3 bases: TGCGCCAGCAGCTTAAAGGGCTTGGACAATGAGCAGTTCTTC. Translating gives CASSLKGLDNEQFF.

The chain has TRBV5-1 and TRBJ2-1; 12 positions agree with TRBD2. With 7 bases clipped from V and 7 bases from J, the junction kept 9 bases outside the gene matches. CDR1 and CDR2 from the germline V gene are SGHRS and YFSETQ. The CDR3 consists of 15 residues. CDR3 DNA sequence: TGCGCCAGCGGGACTCTAGCGGGAGGGCAAAATGAGCAGTTCTTC. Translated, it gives CASGTLAGGQNEQFF.

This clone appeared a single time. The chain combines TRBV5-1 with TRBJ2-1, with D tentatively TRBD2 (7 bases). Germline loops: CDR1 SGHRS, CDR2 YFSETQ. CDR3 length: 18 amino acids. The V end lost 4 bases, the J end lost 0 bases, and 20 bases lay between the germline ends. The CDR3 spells CASSHQGGGARSYNEQFF. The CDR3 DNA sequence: TGCGCCAGCAGCCATCAAGGGGGAGGGGCGCGCTCCTACAATGAGCAGTTCTTC.

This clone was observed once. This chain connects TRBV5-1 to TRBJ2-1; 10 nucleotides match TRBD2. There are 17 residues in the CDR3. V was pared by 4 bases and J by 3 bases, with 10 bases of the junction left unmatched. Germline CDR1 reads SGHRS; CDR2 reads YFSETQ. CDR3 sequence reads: CASSTGSSGRHYNEQFF. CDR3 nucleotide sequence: TGCGCCAGCAGCACCGGGAGTAGCGGGAGGCACTACAATGAGCAGTTCTTC.

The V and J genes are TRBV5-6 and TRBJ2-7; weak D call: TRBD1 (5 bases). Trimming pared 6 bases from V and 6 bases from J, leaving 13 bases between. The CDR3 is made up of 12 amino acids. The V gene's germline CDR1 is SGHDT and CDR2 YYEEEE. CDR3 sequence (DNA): TGTGCCAGCACTGGCCAGGGCGGCGAGCAGTACTTC. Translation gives CASTGQGGEQYF.

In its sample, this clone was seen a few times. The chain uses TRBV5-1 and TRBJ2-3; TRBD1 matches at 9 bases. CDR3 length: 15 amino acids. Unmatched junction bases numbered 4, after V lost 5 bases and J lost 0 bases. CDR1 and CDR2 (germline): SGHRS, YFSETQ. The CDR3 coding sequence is TGCGCCAGCAGGCCCGGGACAGGGAGCACAGATACGCAGTATTTT. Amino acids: CASRPGTGSTDTQYF.